These T cell receptor beta chains were read from a single sample in a study of blood T cell repertoires in COVID-19. The data were produced by immunoSEQ multiplex PCR, yet TCRdb's version contains in-frame clones alone and is incomplete. The profile shows roughly 250,000 clones, around 87% of them singletons. Sequencing used PBMCs or T cells enriched from blood (not recorded which). The receptors here all came from a woman aged 40 to 50 with acute COVID-19. Both conserved end residues are part of each CDR3. The order of the fields is CDR3 length, J gene, V gene, clone size, CDR3 protein. Clone size appears in some rows only: once, few, many, or a class for an expanded clone.

len: 17; j_gene: TRBJ1-1; v_gene: TRBV18; abundance: -; CDR3aa: CASSPVSEAPTGTEAFF
len: 12; j_gene: TRBJ1-1; v_gene: TRBV29-1; abundance: -; CDR3aa: CSAEQGATEAFF
len: 12; j_gene: TRBJ2-1; v_gene: TRBV5-1; abundance: -; CDR3aa: CASSFVANEQFF
len: 16; j_gene: TRBJ2-4; v_gene: TRBV19; abundance: -; CDR3aa: CASSRGGGGSKNIQYF
len: 13; j_gene: TRBJ2-1; v_gene: TRBV5-1; abundance: -; CDR3aa: CASSQGPLNEQFF
len: 15; j_gene: TRBJ2-1; v_gene: TRBV29-1; abundance: -; CDR3aa: CSVTGLAKGNNEQFF
len: 13; j_gene: TRBJ1-4; v_gene: TRBV6-9; abundance: once; CDR3aa: CASSYNGGEKLFF
len: 14; j_gene: TRBJ2-5; v_gene: TRBV19; abundance: -; CDR3aa: CASRSTGVRETQYF
len: 12; j_gene: TRBJ2-3; v_gene: TRBV10-2; abundance: -; CDR3aa: CAVHLPTDTQYF
len: 16; j_gene: TRBJ2-3; v_gene: TRBV24-1; abundance: -; CDR3aa: CATSDLTTGGADTQYF
len: 15; j_gene: TRBJ2-5; v_gene: TRBV5-1; abundance: -; CDR3aa: CASSAYQEVQETQYF
len: 10; j_gene: TRBJ1-2; v_gene: TRBV29-1; abundance: -; CDR3aa: CSVGGQTHTF
len: 17; j_gene: TRBJ1-2; v_gene: TRBV6-1; abundance: -; CDR3aa: CASSEGRFRDRALGYTF
len: 13; j_gene: TRBJ2-7; v_gene: TRBV7-9; abundance: -; CDR3aa: CASSFGDGYEQYF
len: 13; j_gene: TRBJ1-1; v_gene: TRBV27; abundance: -; CDR3aa: CASATGARTEAFF
len: 16; j_gene: TRBJ2-2; v_gene: TRBV3-1/TRBV3-2; abundance: -; CDR3aa: CASRRTSGSDTGELFF
len: 12; j_gene: TRBJ2-1; v_gene: TRBV5-5; abundance: -; CDR3aa: CASSGFDNEQFF
len: 13; j_gene: TRBJ2-1; v_gene: TRBV15; abundance: -; CDR3aa: CATSRDRGVEQFF
len: 17; j_gene: TRBJ2-7; v_gene: TRBV6-2/TRBV6-3; abundance: -; CDR3aa: CASSYLLSDIRSYEQYF
len: 15; j_gene: TRBJ2-1; v_gene: TRBV13; abundance: -; CDR3aa: CASSSRETYYNEQFF
len: 15; j_gene: TRBJ2-7; v_gene: TRBV14; abundance: -; CDR3aa: CASSRAGGGGYEQYF
len: 15; j_gene: TRBJ2-1; v_gene: TRBV7-8; abundance: -; CDR3aa: CASSSGTSPSDEQFF
len: 15; j_gene: TRBJ2-1; v_gene: TRBV4-1; abundance: -; CDR3aa: CASSPGLAGEGEQFF
len: 17; j_gene: TRBJ2-1; v_gene: TRBV11-2; abundance: few; CDR3aa: CASSFHQGLAGGNEQFF
len: 17; j_gene: TRBJ2-7; v_gene: TRBV2; abundance: -; CDR3aa: CASSGGTSGRAFNEQYF
len: 14; j_gene: TRBJ1-1; v_gene: TRBV5-4; abundance: -; CDR3aa: CASRHTDRNTEAFF
len: 11; j_gene: TRBJ2-1; v_gene: TRBV7-9; abundance: once; CDR3aa: CASTFRGEQFF
len: 14; j_gene: TRBJ1-1; v_gene: TRBV29-1; abundance: once; CDR3aa: CSVIRTGQDTEAFF
len: 15; j_gene: TRBJ2-1; v_gene: TRBV7-9; abundance: -; CDR3aa: CASSPSGRGGNEQFF
len: 12; j_gene: TRBJ1-1; v_gene: TRBV7-8; abundance: -; CDR3aa: CASSLGQSEAFF
len: 17; j_gene: TRBJ2-3; v_gene: TRBV19; abundance: -; CDR3aa: CASSLTSGRESTDTQYF
len: 12; j_gene: TRBJ1-4; v_gene: TRBV19; abundance: few; CDR3aa: CASSMTGKKLFF
len: 15; j_gene: TRBJ2-3; v_gene: TRBV11-3; abundance: -; CDR3aa: CASSLVAGAEDTQYF
len: 12; j_gene: TRBJ1-2; v_gene: TRBV6-1; abundance: -; CDR3aa: CASSETEYGYTF
len: 15; j_gene: TRBJ1-2; v_gene: TRBV9; abundance: -; CDR3aa: CASSVVWRGGYGYTF
len: 13; j_gene: TRBJ1-2; v_gene: TRBV2; abundance: -; CDR3aa: CASSESRIDGYTF
len: 14; j_gene: TRBJ2-7; v_gene: TRBV27; abundance: -; CDR3aa: CASSRDRSSYEQYF
len: 14; j_gene: TRBJ1-6; v_gene: TRBV4-2; abundance: -; CDR3aa: CASSQDPRSSPLHF
len: 12; j_gene: TRBJ2-1; v_gene: TRBV2; abundance: -; CDR3aa: CASSEAAGEQFF
len: 17; j_gene: TRBJ2-1; v_gene: TRBV7-2; abundance: once; CDR3aa: CASSPWGEREIYNEQFF
len: 15; j_gene: TRBJ1-4; v_gene: TRBV7-8; abundance: -; CDR3aa: CASSLDQVTNEKLFF
len: 14; j_gene: TRBJ1-2; v_gene: TRBV28; abundance: -; CDR3aa: CASNQGGREDGYTF
len: 17; j_gene: TRBJ2-3; v_gene: TRBV2; abundance: -; CDR3aa: CASSPGQGAVRGDTQYF
len: 14; j_gene: TRBJ2-2; v_gene: TRBV5-8; abundance: -; CDR3aa: CASTPGQNTGELFF
len: 15; j_gene: TRBJ1-6; v_gene: TRBV2; abundance: -; CDR3aa: CASSVGTPADSPLHF
len: 13; j_gene: TRBJ1-5; v_gene: TRBV7-6; abundance: -; CDR3aa: CASSLGQGTPQHF
len: 16; j_gene: TRBJ2-1; v_gene: TRBV11-2; abundance: -; CDR3aa: CASSFPGLAGDNEQFF
len: 17; j_gene: TRBJ2-7; v_gene: TRBV19; abundance: -; CDR3aa: CASSRTGTSGSPSEQYF
len: 14; j_gene: TRBJ2-2; v_gene: TRBV30; abundance: -; CDR3aa: CAWTLAGGVGELFF
len: 12; j_gene: TRBJ1-5; v_gene: TRBV9; abundance: -; CDR3aa: CASSPEHQPQHF
len: 14; j_gene: TRBJ1-1; v_gene: TRBV3-1/TRBV3-2; abundance: -; CDR3aa: CASSQVQGDTEAFF
len: 13; j_gene: TRBJ1-2; v_gene: TRBV6-5; abundance: -; CDR3aa: CASRLTEGNGYTF
len: 14; j_gene: TRBJ2-2; v_gene: TRBV6-5; abundance: -; CDR3aa: CASSYSKNSGELFF
len: 15; j_gene: TRBJ1-1; v_gene: TRBV9; abundance: -; CDR3aa: CASSAGGAMNTEAFF
len: 13; j_gene: TRBJ2-5; v_gene: TRBV5-1; abundance: -; CDR3aa: CASSTAAEETQYF
len: 15; j_gene: TRBJ2-1; v_gene: TRBV19; abundance: -; CDR3aa: CASRGQPISYNEQFF
len: 13; j_gene: TRBJ1-4; v_gene: TRBV19; abundance: -; CDR3aa: CASGQSMEEKLFF
len: 14; j_gene: TRBJ1-4; v_gene: TRBV7-9; abundance: -; CDR3aa: CASTNPGVHEKLFF